These 14 T cell receptor beta chains were all obtained from the same sample, sequenced in a study of T cell responses to AZD1222 COVID-19 vaccine. Sequenced by immunoSEQ multiplex PCR; TCRdb stores in-frame clones only, minus some. Of approximately 160,000 clones detected, around 91% appear once; the ten largest clones hold approximately 5.3%. The sample here was peripheral blood, taken on day 0 of AZD1222 vaccination. The source of these receptors is an adult in good health.

The genes are TRBV19 and TRBJ2-2; TRBD1 agrees at 8 bases. V shed 2 bases and J 4 bases; nucleotides not matched to a gene: 9. The germline V gene has CDR1 LNHDA and CDR2 SQIVND (reference sequence). The CDR3 runs 17 residues. For the CDR3, the DNA is TGTGCCAGTAGTATATTCGGTGGGACAGGACGCACCGGGGAGCTGTTTTTT. It encodes CASSIFGGTGRTGELFF.

The chain recombines TRBV9 with TRBJ2-5, with 9 bases identical to TRBD2. The trim removed 1 base at V and 5 bases at J, leaving 9 bases unmatched. CDR1 is SGDLS and CDR2 is YYNGEE in the germline V gene. The CDR3 is 16 amino acids. The CDR3 DNA reads TGTGCCAGCAGCGTAAGTGGTAGCGGGAGTGGGGAGACCCAGTACTTC. Its translation is CASSVSGSGSGETQYF.

V usage is TRBV4-3 and J usage is TRBJ2-1; unclear D gene. Germline V gives CDR1 LGHNA, CDR2 YSLEER. This CDR3 has 15 residues. V was shortened by 0 bases and J by 4 bases, with 10 bases between the two germline ends. This CDR3 is CASSQDLPPYNEQFF. The CDR3 DNA reads TGCGCCAGCAGCCAAGATCTCCCTCCGTACAATGAGCAGTTCTTC.

The V call is TRBV5-4, the J call TRBJ2-1, with 8 bases aligning to TRBD1. Looked up from germline, CDR1 is SGHNT and CDR2 is YYREEE (reference sequence). V shed 6 bases, J shed 8 bases, and the junction held 7 bases outside the gene matches. This CDR3 contains 13 residues. The CDR3 loop reads CASTRQGSDEQFF. Written as DNA, the CDR3 is TGTGCCAGCACCCGACAGGGGTCAGATGAGCAGTTCTTC.

In DNA, the CDR3 is TGTGCCAGCAGCCACATCCCAACGGGACAGTATAATTCACCCCTCCACTTT. Amino acid sequence: CASSHIPTGQYNSPLHF. The V gene is TRBV5-5, the J gene TRBJ1-6; 7 bases align to TRBD1. The CDR3 covers 17 residues. Germline V gives CDR1 SGHKS, CDR2 YYEKEE (reference sequence). Trimming at V came to 4 bases and at J to 4 bases, leaving 11 bases not matched to a gene.

This clone was counted once. The V and J genes are TRBV4-1 and TRBJ2-1; D is uncertain. The CDR3 loop spans 14 amino acids. Germline-derived CDR1 and CDR2 are MGHRA and YSYEKL. V was pared by 1 base and J by 5 bases, with 9 bases between. The CDR3, as DNA: TGCGCCAGCAGCCAAGGCTACGTGGACAATGAGCAGTTCTTC. Amino acids: CASSQGYVDNEQFF.

This sequence joins TRBV28 and TRBJ1-1; TRBD1 matches 8 bases. With V trimmed by 3 bases and J by 4 bases, 16 bases remained unmatched. CDR3 length: 18 amino acids. Germline assignment: CDR1 MDHEN and CDR2 SYDVKM. As DNA, the CDR3 is TGTGCCAGCAGTTTTTTTCAGGGGGCAACTCGTCTCGGCACTGAAGCTTTCTTT. Translating it yields CASSFFQGATRLGTEAFF.

CDR3 DNA: TGTGCCAGCAGCCCGCACCCACTTCCCAGCGGGAGAAGGGATGAGCAGTTCTTC. Translated: CASSPHPLPSGRRDEQFF. The chain combines TRBV7-3 with TRBJ2-1; 8 bases agree with TRBD2. This CDR3 has 18 residues. Germline V CDR1 and CDR2: SGHTA, FQGTGA. With V trimmed by 5 bases and J by 8 bases, 20 bases remained unmatched.

The count of this clone is one. The chain links TRBV11-3 to TRBJ2-1; tentatively, D is TRBD2 (5 bases). The V end lost 4 bases, the J end lost 9 bases, and 13 bases lay between the germline ends. CDR1 is SGHNT and CDR2 is YENEEA in the germline V gene. The CDR3 extends over 13 amino acids. The CDR3 region is CASSSQTRSEQFF. The CDR3, as DNA: TGTGCCAGCAGCTCCCAAACTAGAAGTGAGCAGTTCTTC.

V gene TRBV2 combines with J gene TRBJ1-2, with TRBD1 matching over 7 bases. This CDR3 is 14 amino acids long. Per germline, CDR1 SNHLY and CDR2 FYNNEI. Trimming removed 6 bases from V and 3 bases from J; junction bases left unmatched: 7. Here the CDR3 reads CASRPEGAYYGYTF. The CDR3, as DNA: TGTGCCAGCAGGCCAGAGGGGGCCTACTATGGCTACACCTTC.

The rearrangement joins TRBV7-9 to TRBJ2-7; tentatively, D is TRBD2 (5 bases). The CDR3 length is 15 residues. Trimming shortened V by 5 bases and J by 0 bases, and 14 bases separated the two germline ends. Germline lookup yields CDR1 SEHNR and CDR2 FQNEAQ (reference sequence). CDR3 amino acids: CASSLGLELSYEQYF. For the CDR3, the DNA is TGTGCCAGCAGCCTTGGACTGGAACTCTCCTACGAGCAGTACTTC.

This rearrangement joins TRBV19 to TRBJ1-1; D not resolved. The CDR3 runs 11 residues. V shed 7 bases and J shed 8 bases, with 11 bases lying between them. Germline V lookup: CDR1 LNHDA, CDR2 SQIVND (reference sequence). CDR3 in amino acids: CASTYGSEAFF. CDR3 sequence (DNA): TGTGCCAGTACGTATGGCAGCGAAGCTTTCTTT. The full variable domain, in which reference TRBV19 and TRBJ1-1 provide the parts outside the CDR3, is DGGITQSPKYLFRKEGQNVTLSCEQNLNHDAMYWYRQDPGQGLRLIYYSQIVNDFQKGDIAEGYSVSREKKESFPLTVTSAQKNPTAFYLCASTYGSEAFFGQGTRLTVV.

CDR3 nucleotides: TGTGCCAGCAGTTACGATGAAAACACCGGGGAGCTGTTTTTT. Protein sequence: CASSYDENTGELFF. The chain has TRBV6-5 and TRBJ2-2, with D unclear. The CDR3 extends over 14 amino acids. Trimming took off 2 bases at V and 2 bases at J, with 6 bases between the two ends. Germline-derived CDR1 and CDR2 are MNHEY and SVGAGI.

The V gene is TRBV3-1 (or the pseudogene TRBV3-2), the J gene TRBJ2-1; 9 positions match TRBD2. V lost 1 base to trimming and J lost 0 bases; unmatched junction nucleotides: 7. CDR1 and CDR2 from the germline V gene are LGHDT and YNNKEL (reference sequence). The CDR3 totals 18 residues. Here the CDR3 reads CASSQGTGSGSSYNEQFF. The CDR3 DNA reads as TGTGCCAGCAGCCAAGGAACCGGTAGCGGGAGCTCCTACAATGAGCAGTTCTTC.